The next 29 T cell receptor beta chains were all read from a single sample in a study of cytomegalovirus exposure and HLA in healthy donors (dated by TCRdb to 2015 to 2018). The library was obtained by the immunoSEQ multiplex PCR assay. The multiplex PCR relied on a mix of 60 forward primers for TCR Vbeta segments and 13 reverse primers for TCR Jbeta segments. TCRdb mirrors the immuneACCESS table, restricted to in-frame sequences. Some clones are absent from its copies; in checked studies, under half trace to an unresolved V gene, and the reason for the others is unknown. The sample table on file contains 68,000 or so clones. The ten largest make up 6% to 8% of the sample. Sequenced sample: PBMCs. The receptors here all came from a female donor in good health and CMV-seropositive.

The chain links TRBV5-1 to TRBJ1-1; TRBD1 matches 7 bases. CDR3 length equals 15 residues. Trimming at V came to 4 bases and at J to 1 base, leaving 7 bases not matched to a gene. CDR1 is SGHRS, CDR2 YFSETQ, per germline. CDR3 amino acids: CASSKDRPPNTEAFF. In nucleotides, the CDR3 is TGCGCCAGCAGCAAGGACAGGCCTCCGAACACTGAAGCTTTCTTT.

This rearrangement joins TRBV5-1 to TRBJ2-5; the match to TRBD2 covers 10 bases. CDR1 is SGHRS and CDR2 is YFSETQ in the germline V gene. The CDR3 totals 15 residues. The V gene end was trimmed by 2 bases and the J gene end by 5 bases; junction bases not matched to a gene: 6. This CDR3 is CASSLIAGGGETQYF. The CDR3 DNA is TGCGCCAGCAGCTTAATAGCGGGAGGCGGGGAGACCCAGTACTTC.

The chain carries TRBV27 and TRBJ1-1; D gene uncertain. V lost 6 bases to trimming and J lost 3 bases, with 14 bases between them. This CDR3 is 14 amino acids long. Per germline, CDR1 MNHEY and CDR2 SMNVEV (reference sequence). The DNA of the CDR3 is TGTGCCAGCAGCCCCTTGGAACAGCACACTGAAGCTTTCTTT. This sequence encodes CASSPLEQHTEAFF.

The chain carries TRBV1 and TRBJ2-1; the table's D gene call, TRBD2, was not cross checked with the DNA. TRBV1 is given as a pseudogene. CDR3 length: 16 residues. The CDR3 DNA follows: TGCACCAGCAGCCAAGGACCCGGACTAGCGGGAGGGGAGCAGTTCTTC. Translated, it gives CTSSQGPGLAGGEQFF.

This sequence joins TRBV4-1 and TRBJ1-1; D is perhaps TRBD1 (6 bases). Per germline, CDR1 MGHRA and CDR2 YSYEKL. The CDR3 consists of 13 residues. Deletions cut 7 bases from V and 4 bases from J, with 13 bases between. CDR3 sequence: CASKGEGSTEAFF. The CDR3, as DNA: TGCGCCAGCAAGGGGGAGGGGAGCACTGAAGCTTTCTTT.

A word on this clone: Other DNA sequences from this sample encode an identical CDR3 as well. The genes are TRBV28 and TRBJ2-7; 7 nucleotides match TRBD2. This CDR3 has 13 amino acids. Trimming took 5 bases from V and 4 from J; bases not matched to a gene: 5. Per germline, CDR1 MDHEN and CDR2 SYDVKM. CDR3 loop: CASSAGLHYEQYF. The CDR3 bases are TGTGCCAGCAGTGCGGGACTACATTACGAGCAGTACTTC.

The chain joins TRBV7-3 to TRBJ2-1; 11 bases fit TRBD2. The junction had 20 bases not matched to a gene; V was cut back by 1 base and J by 0 bases. Germline V gene data show CDR1 as SGHTA and CDR2 as FQGTGA. This CDR3 is built from 23 residues. The CDR3 DNA sequence: TGTGCCAGCAGCTTAAGTTCGGGGACTAGCGGCTTACTCGGACCCAGCTCCTACAATGAGCAGTTCTTC. Translation gives CASSLSSGTSGLLGPSSYNEQFF.

The rearrangement joins TRBV29-1 to TRBJ1-4, with D hard to call. V was trimmed by 7 bases and J by 7 bases, leaving 16 bases between them. CDR1 and CDR2 from the germline V gene are SQVTM and ANQGSEA. This CDR3 has 13 residues. CDR3 in DNA: TGCAGCGCCCGACGGGGAGAGCGTGAAAAACTGTTTTTT. It is translated as CSARRGEREKLFF.

The V gene is TRBV11-2, the J gene TRBJ1-1; the D gene is possibly TRBD1 (6 bases). Per the germline V gene, CDR1 is SGHAT and CDR2 is FQNNGV. The CDR3 has 15 residues. The ends were cut back, 0 bases at V and 10 bases at J, with 18 bases in the middle. For the CDR3, the DNA is TGTGCCAGCAGCTTAGATTCAGGGAGGGGGTGGCTAGCTTTCTTT. Amino acid sequence: CASSLDSGRGWLAFF.

The gene calls are TRBV6-4 and TRBJ1-5; D unresolved. The germline gives CDR1 MRHNA, CDR2 SNTAGT. V lost 7 bases, J lost 0 bases, and 13 bases lay in between. CDR3 length: 15 amino acids. The CDR3 sequence is CASTLWRYSNQPQHF. The CDR3 bases are TGTGCCAGCACATTGTGGCGGTATAGCAATCAGCCCCAGCATTTT.

V usage is TRBV5-1 and J usage is TRBJ2-1, with 7 bases matching TRBD2. The CDR3 sequence is 15 residues long. The germline CDR1 and CDR2 sequences are SGHRS and YFSETQ. Trimming cost V 2 bases and J 2 bases; bases outside gene matches: 4. DNA of the CDR3: TGCGCCAGCAGCTTAGGCGGGAGTACCTACAATGAGCAGTTCTTC. It codes for CASSLGGSTYNEQFF.

V gene TRBV12-2 combines with J gene TRBJ2-5; the table's D gene call, TRBD1, was not cross checked with the DNA. TRBV12-2 is noted as a pseudogene. CDR3 size: 12 residues. CDR3 sequence: CASRQGRETQYF. For the CDR3, the DNA is TGTGCAAGTCGCCAGGGTCGGGAGACCCAGTACTTC.

This chain links TRBV6-1 with TRBJ1-1; maybe TRBD1 (5 bases). Germline assignment: CDR1 MNHNS and CDR2 SASEGT. V was pared by 2 bases and J by 5 bases, with 9 bases between. The length of the CDR3 is 13 residues. CDR3 sequence reads: CASSEPRVTEAFF. The CDR3 bases are TGTGCCAGCAGTGAACCCAGGGTAACTGAAGCTTTCTTT.

This sequence joins TRBV29-1 and TRBJ1-4; possible D gene TRBD1, 6 bases. CDR3 length equals 13 residues. Germline V CDR1 and CDR2: SQVTM, ANQGSEA. The V gene lost 7 bases and the J gene lost 5 bases, with 14 bases spanning the gap. CDR3 in DNA: TGCAGCGCGGAGTCAGGGGAAAATGAAAAACTGTTTTTT. Protein: CSAESGENEKLFF.

This sequence joins TRBV15 and TRBJ2-7; D may be TRBD1 (6 bases). Trimming shortened V by 3 bases and J by 7 bases, and 22 bases separated the two germline ends. From germline, CDR1 is LNHNV and CDR2 YYDKDF (reference sequence). The CDR3 consists of 16 residues. The CDR3 loop is CATSRAGTYTSGEQYF. In DNA, the CDR3 is TGTGCCACCAGCAGGGCCGGGACATATACCTCGGGGGAGCAGTACTTC.

The chain recombines TRBV13 with TRBJ2-1; 9 bases are shared with TRBD2. The germline gives CDR1 PRHDT, CDR2 FYEKMQ (reference sequence). Losses at the gene ends were 2 bases for V and 7 bases for J; bases not matched to a gene: 6. This CDR3 is built from 15 residues. CDR3 coding DNA: TGTGCCAGCAGCTTAACGCGGGAGGGCCGAAATGAGCAGTTCTTC. This encodes CASSLTREGRNEQFF.

V gene TRBV28 combines with J gene TRBJ1-2, with a weak D call TRBD1 (5 bases). V gave up 5 bases and J gave up 1 base, with 14 bases separating them. Germline V lookup: CDR1 MDHEN, CDR2 SYDVKM. The CDR3 spans 15 residues. CDR3 residues: CASSQGPGLNYGYTF. The CDR3 nucleotides read TGTGCCAGCAGTCAAGGGCCGGGACTTAACTATGGCTACACCTTC.

This chain links TRBV18 with TRBJ1-5, with D maybe TRBD1 (5 bases). The germline gives CDR1 KGHSH, CDR2 LQKENI. The CDR3 contains 14 residues. Trimming cost V 1 base and J 6 bases, with 10 bases left between them. Here the CDR3 reads CASSPLGGGQPQHF. The CDR3 bases are TGTGCCAGCTCACCACTGGGGGGGGGTCAGCCCCAGCATTTT.

V is TRBV5-6 and J is TRBJ2-4, with 7 nucleotides matching TRBD2. Germline CDR1 SGHDT, CDR2 YYEEEE. The CDR3 covers 15 residues. The trim removed 5 bases at V and 8 bases at J, leaving 13 bases unmatched. The CDR3 protein is CASSQRTSIADIQYF. In DNA form, the CDR3 reads TGTGCCAGCAGTCAAAGGACTAGTATTGCGGACATTCAGTACTTC.

The chain employs TRBV5-3 and TRBJ2-1, with TRBD2 as a possible D gene (6 bases). TRBV5-3 is flagged as an ORF with uncertain function. The V gene lost 4 bases and the J gene lost 4 bases, with 12 bases spanning the gap. This CDR3 is 14 amino acids long. The CDR3 protein is CARSPRDWYNEQFF. DNA for the CDR3: TGTGCCAGAAGCCCCCGGGACTGGTACAATGAGCAGTTCTTC.

V gene TRBV28 combines with J gene TRBJ1-2, with a weak D call TRBD1 (6 bases). In germline, CDR1 is MDHEN, CDR2 SYDVKM. The CDR3 consists of 14 residues. The V end lost 3 bases, the J end lost 7 bases, and 15 bases lay between the germline ends. This CDR3 reads CASSFDGGGGGYTF. CDR3 sequence (DNA): TGTGCCAGCAGTTTCGATGGGGGCGGGGGTGGCTACACCTTC.

The CDR3 DNA is TGTGCCAGCAGCCCAGGGGCCCGGGGAGAGACCCAGTACTTC. Its protein product is CASSPGARGETQYF. The genes are TRBV7-9 and TRBJ2-5, with TRBD1 as a possible D gene (6 bases). Germline CDR1 SEHNR, CDR2 FQNEAQ (reference sequence). The CDR3 has 14 residues. The V end lost 5 bases, the J end lost 4 bases, and 14 bases lay between the germline ends. Full variable domain (remainder filled in from reference TRBV7-9 and TRBJ2-5): DTGVSQNPRHKITKRGQNVTFRCDPISEHNRLYWYRQTLGQGPEFLTYFQNEAQLEKSRLLSDRFSAERPKGSFSTLEIQRTEQGDSAMYLCASSPGARGETQYFGPGTRLLVL.

The chain is built from TRBV5-4 and TRBJ2-7; D might be TRBD1 (6 bases). V was trimmed by 4 bases and J by 2 bases, leaving 13 bases between them. Germline CDR1 and CDR2: SGHNT and YYREEE (reference sequence). The CDR3 loop spans 14 amino acids. This CDR3 reads CASSPHREPYEQYF. The CDR3 coding sequence is TGTGCCAGCAGCCCCCACAGGGAGCCCTACGAGCAGTACTTC. The whole variable domain, remainder taken from reference TRBV5-4 and TRBJ2-7, is ETGVTQSPTHLIKTRGQQVTLRCSSQSGHNTVSWYQQALGQGPQFIFQYYREEENGRGNFPPRFSGLQFPNYSSELNVNALELDDSALYLCASSPHREPYEQYFGPGTRLTVT.

The chain employs TRBV7-2 and TRBJ2-1; tentative D call: TRBD2 (5 bases). The length of the CDR3 is 18 residues. Germline CDR1 reads SGHTA; CDR2 reads FQGNSA. V was trimmed by 2 bases and J by 3 bases, leaving 20 bases between them. The CDR3 coding sequence is TGTGCCAGCAGCTTACGACCCGTGGGCGGACTCTACTACAATGAGCAGTTCTTC. It specifies CASSLRPVGGLYYNEQFF.

V is TRBV9 and J is TRBJ2-3; 7 bases align to TRBD2. The CDR3 length is 12 residues. Trimming removed 8 bases from V and 4 bases from J; junction bases left unmatched: 4. Germline CDR1 SGDLS, CDR2 YYNGEE. CDR3 protein: CASGGSADTQYF. For the CDR3, the DNA is TGTGCCAGTGGCGGGAGCGCAGATACGCAGTATTTT.

CDR3 residues: CASSSDRGTSTDTQYF. DNA for the CDR3: TGTGCCAGCAGCTCTGACCGGGGGACTAGCACAGATACGCAGTATTTT. V gene TRBV7-9 combines with J gene TRBJ2-3, with D tentatively TRBD2 (6 bases). This CDR3 spans 16 amino acids. Trimming shortened V by 4 bases and J by 0 bases, and 14 bases separated the two germline ends. Germline V gene data show CDR1 as SEHNR and CDR2 as FQNEAQ (reference sequence).

The rearrangement uses TRBV2 and TRBJ1-6, with D possibly matching TRBD1 (5 bases). The CDR3 contains 12 residues. Germline V gene sequence: CDR1 SNHLY, CDR2 FYNNEI. Trimming shortened V by 7 bases and J by 9 bases, and 10 bases separated the two germline ends. The CDR3 sequence: CASTGGTSPLHF. The CDR3 coding sequence is TGTGCCAGCACTGGGGGGACTTCACCCCTCCACTTT. Full variable domain (remainder filled in from reference TRBV2 and TRBJ1-6): EPEVTQTPSHQVTQMGQEVILRCVPISNHLYFYWYRQILGQKVEFLVSFYNNEISEKSEIFDDQFSVERPDGSNFTLKIRSTKLEDSAMYFCASTGGTSPLHFGNGTRLTVT.

The genes are TRBV18 and TRBJ1-1; D perhaps matches TRBD1 (5 bases). The CDR3 covers 16 residues. Trimming pared 3 bases from V and 1 base from J, leaving 15 bases between. Germline V lookup: CDR1 KGHSH, CDR2 LQKENI. The CDR3 DNA sequence: TGTGCCAGCTCACCTGATCGACAGTCCCCGAACACTGAAGCTTTCTTT. Encoded protein: CASSPDRQSPNTEAFF.

J is TRBJ1-2 and V is TRBV29-1, with 7 bases fitting TRBD1. V trimming: 7 bases; J trimming: 4 bases; junction bases outside the gene matches: 6. The V gene's germline CDR1 is SQVTM and CDR2 ANQGSEA. The CDR3 runs to 12 residues. The CDR3 reads CSAWDSIYGYTF. The CDR3 region has the DNA TGCAGCGCCTGGGACAGCATCTATGGCTACACCTTC.